This T cell receptor beta chain comes out of a study of long-term antiretroviral therapy in people with HIV. Study overall: First collections came about a decade before the 2015 immediate-ART recommendation. Notes on the study in general: CDR3 lengths in HIV samples spanned a narrower range than controls.

This CDR3 is built from 15 residues. The germline V gene has CDR1 MGHRA and CDR2 YSYEKL. The V end was cut by 2 bases, the J end by 7 bases, with 15 bases between. Investigators performed immunoSEQ version v3.0 at survey level. Sequencing was performed with immunoSEQ multiplex PCR; in TCRdb, only in-frame clones are kept and a portion is missing. The top ten hold 3.9% of the sample, which has just under 40,000 clones, about 88% seen once. Every HIV-positive participant received treatment in the United States. Each sample contained roughly 0.95-11 million cryopreserved PBMC, thawed before DNA extraction. Points on this clone: Its target is unknown.

The genes are TRBV4-1 and TRBJ1-3; possibly TRBD1 for D (5 bases). Source: unsorted PBMCs, taken just before starting antiretroviral therapy. The sequence was collected from a woman aged 18-30 years with HIV. The CDR3 DNA reads TGCGCCAGCAGCCAACGACTGGGGGGATCGAACACCATATATTTT. This sequence encodes CASSQRLGGSNTIYF.